These T cell receptor beta chains were read from a single sample in a study of OX40 agonist ivuxolimab in advanced cancers. Profiling relied on immunoSEQ multiplex PCR, and the TCRdb table lists in-frame clones only, not all of them. Of around 69,000 clones listed, roughly 86% are singletons. The starting material was CD4+ or CD8+ T cells sorted from blood, obtained in a trial of the OX40 agonist ivuxolimab. The receptors originated from an adult with an advanced solid tumor such as melanoma, head and neck, liver or kidney cancer. CDR3s include the opening cysteine and the closing phenylalanine or tryptophan. Each record gives: D gene, J gene, clone size, V gene, CDR3 DNA, CDR3 protein. D genes are given only for firm matches. Only some rows state a clone size, as once, few, many or a class for expanded clones.

D gene: NA; J gene: TRBJ2-2; clone size: NA; V gene: TRBV5-8; CDR3 DNA: TGTGCCAGCAGCCCCGTTTTCGCCGCGAACACCGGGGAGCTGTTTTTT; CDR3 protein: CASSPVFAANTGELFF
D gene: NA; J gene: TRBJ2-4; clone size: once; V gene: TRBV9; CDR3 DNA: TGTGCCAGCTCTAGAGGGGAGGTAGCCAAAAACATTCAGTACTTC; CDR3 protein: CASSRGEVAKNIQYF
D gene: TRBD1; J gene: TRBJ1-1; clone size: NA; V gene: TRBV11-2; CDR3 DNA: TGTGCCAGCAGCCCCGGGACAGGGGGCGGGGTCACTGAAGCTTTCTTT; CDR3 protein: CASSPGTGGGVTEAFF
D gene: NA; J gene: TRBJ1-1; clone size: once; V gene: TRBV25-1; CDR3 DNA: TGTGCCAGCAGTGAATCCGGCGGCAACACTGAAGCTTTCTTT; CDR3 protein: CASSESGGNTEAFF
D gene: NA; J gene: TRBJ2-5; clone size: NA; V gene: TRBV27; CDR3 DNA: TGTGCCAGCAGTATTACGGGGCAAGAGACCCAGTACTTC; CDR3 protein: CASSITGQETQYF
D gene: NA; J gene: TRBJ2-1; clone size: NA; V gene: TRBV19; CDR3 DNA: TGTGCCAGTAGTATAGATCGGAGGGGACAGCAGTTCTTC; CDR3 protein: CASSIDRRGQQFF
D gene: NA; J gene: TRBJ1-6; clone size: NA; V gene: TRBV6-4; CDR3 DNA: TGTGCCAGCACCACCCGGCCGGCCCGGAGGTCCTATAATTCACCCCTCCACTTT; CDR3 protein: CASTTRPARRSYNSPLHF
D gene: TRBD2; J gene: TRBJ2-5; clone size: NA; V gene: TRBV6-5; CDR3 DNA: TGTGCCAGCAGGGAGCGGGGGGCCAGAGAGACCCAGTACTTC; CDR3 protein: CASRERGARETQYF
D gene: NA; J gene: TRBJ2-5; clone size: NA; V gene: TRBV5-1; CDR3 DNA: TGCGCCAGCAGCGAGTCGAAAGAGACCCAGTACTTC; CDR3 protein: CASSESKETQYF
D gene: NA; J gene: TRBJ1-4; clone size: NA; V gene: TRBV6-1; CDR3 DNA: TGTGCCAGCACCCCCACCGGGGGGCCCGGTGAAAAACTGTTTTTT; CDR3 protein: CASTPTGGPGEKLFF
D gene: NA; J gene: TRBJ1-4; clone size: few; V gene: TRBV4-1; CDR3 DNA: TGCGCCAGCAGCCAAGAGTTGACTGCTAATGAAAAACTGTTTTTT; CDR3 protein: CASSQELTANEKLFF
D gene: TRBD1; J gene: TRBJ1-2; clone size: NA; V gene: TRBV11-2; CDR3 DNA: TGTGCCAGCAGCCCATCCCCCGGGACAGGGATCGGCTACACCTTC; CDR3 protein: CASSPSPGTGIGYTF
D gene: TRBD1; J gene: TRBJ1-5; clone size: NA; V gene: TRBV29-1; CDR3 DNA: TGCAGCGTTCTCACAGGGACAGGGCAGCCCCAGCATTTT; CDR3 protein: CSVLTGTGQPQHF
D gene: NA; J gene: TRBJ2-1; clone size: NA; V gene: TRBV7-2; CDR3 DNA: TGTGCCAGCAGCCCTGCCGGCGAATTCAAGCAGTTCTTC; CDR3 protein: CASSPAGEFKQFF
D gene: TRBD1; J gene: TRBJ2-7; clone size: once; V gene: TRBV9; CDR3 DNA: TGTGCCAGCAGCCCTTTGACAGGGACGGGCTCCTACGAGCAGTACTTC; CDR3 protein: CASSPLTGTGSYEQYF
D gene: NA; J gene: TRBJ1-5; clone size: NA; V gene: TRBV4-3; CDR3 DNA: TGCGCCAGCAGCCAAGATTTCTCTGGAAATCAGCCCCAGCATTTT; CDR3 protein: CASSQDFSGNQPQHF
D gene: TRBD1; J gene: TRBJ1-2; clone size: NA; V gene: TRBV27; CDR3 DNA: TGTGCCAGCAGTTTAGCGGGACAGCTATATGGCTACACCTTC; CDR3 protein: CASSLAGQLYGYTF
D gene: NA; J gene: TRBJ2-2; clone size: NA; V gene: TRBV6-5; CDR3 DNA: TGTGCCAGCAGTTATTACACCGGGGAGCTGTTTTTT; CDR3 protein: CASSYYTGELFF
D gene: NA; J gene: TRBJ2-5; clone size: NA; V gene: TRBV30; CDR3 DNA: TGTGCCTGGAGTTCCCAAGAGACCCAGTACTTC; CDR3 protein: CAWSSQETQYF
D gene: NA; J gene: TRBJ1-1; clone size: once; V gene: TRBV5-4; CDR3 DNA: TGTGCCAGCAGCCCTCGGGCAAGGAACACTGAAGCTTTCTTT; CDR3 protein: CASSPRARNTEAFF
D gene: NA; J gene: TRBJ2-5; clone size: NA; V gene: TRBV11-2; CDR3 DNA: TGTGCCAGCAGCTTAGCAGGGCTAACCCAGTACTTC; CDR3 protein: CASSLAGLTQYF
D gene: NA; J gene: TRBJ2-1; clone size: NA; V gene: TRBV7-6; CDR3 DNA: TGTGCCAGCAGCTTAGCCCCGACAGGGGAGGGCCATGAGCAGTTCTTC; CDR3 protein: CASSLAPTGEGHEQFF
D gene: NA; J gene: TRBJ1-3; clone size: NA; V gene: TRBV30; CDR3 DNA: TGTGCCTGGGGGGGCTCTGGAAACACCATATATTTT; CDR3 protein: CAWGGSGNTIYF
D gene: NA; J gene: TRBJ2-7; clone size: NA; V gene: TRBV4-1; CDR3 DNA: TGCGCCAGCAGCCAAGGAAACAGCGGACCCTACGAGCAGTACTTC; CDR3 protein: CASSQGNSGPYEQYF
D gene: TRBD2; J gene: TRBJ2-5; clone size: NA; V gene: TRBV19; CDR3 DNA: TGTGCCAGTAGTTCTAGCGGGGGGCCCATAGAGACCCAGTACTTC; CDR3 protein: CASSSSGGPIETQYF
D gene: NA; J gene: TRBJ2-2; clone size: NA; V gene: TRBV7-9; CDR3 DNA: TGTGCCAGCAGCTTAGTTTATACAGAATCGGTCACCGGGGAGCTGTTTTTT; CDR3 protein: CASSLVYTESVTGELFF
D gene: NA; J gene: TRBJ2-6; clone size: NA; V gene: TRBV6-1; CDR3 DNA: TGTGCGGGTTCCACAACCTCTGGGGCCAACGTCCTGACTTTC; CDR3 protein: CAGSTTSGANVLTF
D gene: TRBD1; J gene: TRBJ2-5; clone size: NA; V gene: TRBV7-8; CDR3 DNA: TGTGCCAGCGGTCCCCTCAGGGGGGAGACCCAGTACTTC; CDR3 protein: CASGPLRGETQYF
D gene: TRBD1; J gene: TRBJ2-3; clone size: NA; V gene: TRBV7-6; CDR3 DNA: TGTGCCAGCAGCTCTATAGGGGGCCCACAGGCGTTGCATACGCAGTATTTT; CDR3 protein: CASSSIGGPQALHTQYF
D gene: TRBD1; J gene: TRBJ1-1; clone size: NA; V gene: TRBV18; CDR3 DNA: TGTGCCAGCTCACGAGGGACAGGGGAAATGAACACTGAAGCTTTCTTT; CDR3 protein: CASSRGTGEMNTEAFF
D gene: TRBD1; J gene: TRBJ2-7; clone size: NA; V gene: TRBV10-3; CDR3 DNA: TGTGCCATCAGTGATCAGGGGGCGAGGTCCTACGAGCAGTACTTC; CDR3 protein: CAISDQGARSYEQYF
D gene: TRBD2; J gene: TRBJ2-3; clone size: once; V gene: TRBV5-4; CDR3 DNA: TGTGCCAGCAGCTTGCGAGCGGGGGCCCACACAGATACGCAGTATTTT; CDR3 protein: CASSLRAGAHTDTQYF
D gene: NA; J gene: TRBJ2-1; clone size: NA; V gene: TRBV25-1; CDR3 DNA: TGTGCCAGCAGTGAAAGGGGGGTGGGGTCCTACAATGAGCAGTTCTTC; CDR3 protein: CASSERGVGSYNEQFF
D gene: NA; J gene: TRBJ2-5; clone size: NA; V gene: TRBV19; CDR3 DNA: TGTGCCAGTAACACGGGGAAAGAGACCCAGTACTTC; CDR3 protein: CASNTGKETQYF
D gene: NA; J gene: TRBJ2-1; clone size: NA; V gene: TRBV5-1; CDR3 DNA: TGCGCCAGCAGCTTGGGTAGAGGGAACAATGAGCAGTTCTTC; CDR3 protein: CASSLGRGNNEQFF
D gene: NA; J gene: TRBJ1-1; clone size: once; V gene: TRBV7-8; CDR3 DNA: TGTGCCAGCAGCCTTAACAGGGTGGGCACTGAAGCTTTCTTT; CDR3 protein: CASSLNRVGTEAFF
D gene: TRBD1; J gene: TRBJ1-6; clone size: NA; V gene: TRBV7-9; CDR3 DNA: TGTGCCAGCAGTTACGGGACAGGGGGCCCCTCCTATAATTCACCCCTCCACTTT; CDR3 protein: CASSYGTGGPSYNSPLHF
D gene: NA; J gene: TRBJ2-1; clone size: NA; V gene: TRBV15; CDR3 DNA: TGTGCCACCAGCAGTCAGGGGCAGGCGTACAATGAGCAGTTCTTC; CDR3 protein: CATSSQGQAYNEQFF
D gene: NA; J gene: TRBJ1-4; clone size: NA; V gene: TRBV4-3; CDR3 DNA: TGCGCCAGCAGCCAAGAGGAGACAGGAAGCGAAAAACTGTTTTTT; CDR3 protein: CASSQEETGSEKLFF
D gene: NA; J gene: TRBJ2-7; clone size: NA; V gene: TRBV6-5; CDR3 DNA: TGTGCCAGCAGCTTACCAGGGGCTGCCCCCGAGCAGTACTTC; CDR3 protein: CASSLPGAAPEQYF
D gene: TRBD2; J gene: TRBJ2-5; clone size: NA; V gene: TRBV11-2; CDR3 DNA: TGTGCCAGCAGCGGACTAGCGGGGGGGCGGTTTGGGACCCAGTACTTC; CDR3 protein: CASSGLAGGRFGTQYF
D gene: TRBD1; J gene: TRBJ1-3; clone size: once; V gene: TRBV7-2; CDR3 DNA: TGTGCCAGCAGCCTGACAGGGCCGGGAAACACCATATATTTT; CDR3 protein: CASSLTGPGNTIYF
D gene: NA; J gene: TRBJ1-6; clone size: NA; V gene: TRBV27; CDR3 DNA: TGTGCCAGCAGGGACTCCTATAATTCACCCCTCCACTTT; CDR3 protein: CASRDSYNSPLHF
D gene: TRBD1; J gene: TRBJ2-5; clone size: NA; V gene: TRBV27; CDR3 DNA: TGTGCCAGCAGTTTAGGGACCGGGACAGGGGTTTCGGAGACCCAGTACTTC; CDR3 protein: CASSLGTGTGVSETQYF
D gene: NA; J gene: TRBJ1-4; clone size: NA; V gene: TRBV5-4; CDR3 DNA: TGTGCCAGCAGTCCCCCGGGGGGTGGAAATGAAAAACTGTTTTTT; CDR3 protein: CASSPPGGGNEKLFF
D gene: TRBD1; J gene: TRBJ1-4; clone size: once; V gene: TRBV18; CDR3 DNA: TGTGCCAGCTCGGCGACAGGGAGGGGTGAAAAACTGTTTTTT; CDR3 protein: CASSATGRGEKLFF
D gene: NA; J gene: TRBJ2-2; clone size: NA; V gene: TRBV4-2; CDR3 DNA: TGTGCCAGCAGCCAAGATTGGTCAGATGACACCGGGGAGCTGTTTTTT; CDR3 protein: CASSQDWSDDTGELFF
D gene: NA; J gene: TRBJ1-3; clone size: NA; V gene: TRBV29-1; CDR3 DNA: TGCAGCGTTGAGGCAGGCGGAAACACCATATATTTT; CDR3 protein: CSVEAGGNTIYF
D gene: NA; J gene: TRBJ2-5; clone size: once; V gene: TRBV11-2; CDR3 DNA: TGTGCCAGCAGCTTAGTCTCGGGGTTGGAGACCCAGTACTTC; CDR3 protein: CASSLVSGLETQYF
D gene: TRBD2; J gene: TRBJ2-5; clone size: NA; V gene: TRBV27; CDR3 DNA: TGTGCCAGCAGCAAACTGGGGGAGGGTTTCCAAGAGACCCAGTACTTC; CDR3 protein: CASSKLGEGFQETQYF
D gene: NA; J gene: TRBJ2-2; clone size: NA; V gene: TRBV28; CDR3 DNA: TGTGCCAGCAGCACCGGGGTGGACACCGGGGAGCTGTTTTTT; CDR3 protein: CASSTGVDTGELFF
D gene: NA; J gene: TRBJ1-2; clone size: NA; V gene: TRBV2; CDR3 DNA: TGTGCCAGCAGGGGAGGAACAGCGAATGGCTACACCTTC; CDR3 protein: CASRGGTANGYTF
D gene: TRBD1; J gene: TRBJ2-1; clone size: NA; V gene: TRBV4-3; CDR3 DNA: TGCGCCAGCAGCCTTACAGGGGGTACCAATGAGCAGTTCTTC; CDR3 protein: CASSLTGGTNEQFF